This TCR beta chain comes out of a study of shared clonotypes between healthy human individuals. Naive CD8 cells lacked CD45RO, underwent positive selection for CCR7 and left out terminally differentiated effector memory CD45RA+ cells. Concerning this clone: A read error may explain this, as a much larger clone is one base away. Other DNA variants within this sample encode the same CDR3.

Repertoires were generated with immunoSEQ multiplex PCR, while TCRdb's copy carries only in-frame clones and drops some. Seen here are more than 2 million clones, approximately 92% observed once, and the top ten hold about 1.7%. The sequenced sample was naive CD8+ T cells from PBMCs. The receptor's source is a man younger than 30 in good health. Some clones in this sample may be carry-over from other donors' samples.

Here the CDR3 DNA reads TGTGCCAGCAGTTACTCGGCGGGCGGCACAGATACGCAGTATTTT. As protein: CASSYSAGGTDTQYF. The V gene is TRBV6-5, the J gene TRBJ2-3; weak D call: TRBD2 (5 bases). Germline assignment: CDR1 MNHEY and CDR2 SVGAGI. CDR3 size: 15 residues. V lost 0 bases, J lost 1 base, and 8 bases lay in between.